Detailed here is one T cell receptor beta chain. The V end was cut by 0 bases, the J end by 1 base, with 5 bases between. The CDR3 is made up of 14 amino acids. Germline CDR1 and CDR2: SGHTA and FQGNSA. These data originate in a study of blood T cell repertoires in COVID-19. Study-level information: From the United States, Italy and Spain came samples of acute and convalescent COVID-19. In each case, the material was cDNA or gDNA derived from T cells, B-cell-depleted T cells, or PBMCs.

Per the original data handling: Estimation of nucleated cell counts was performed using reference gene primer amplification. Produced via immunoSEQ multiplex PCR; TCRdb's table is partial and in-frame only. V, J and clone size are taken as reported in that table, and D and trimming were inferred from the DNA itself. The table records 200,000 to 300,000 clones, around 84% of them present only once. Sequenced: peripheral blood. The rearrangement uses TRBV7-2 and TRBJ2-3, with D unclear. This TCR derives from a man aged 55 to 70 with acute or convalescent COVID-19. CDR3 nucleotides: TGTGCCAGCAGCTTAGCATCCGGCACAGATACGCAGTATTTT. Residues: CASSLASGTDTQYF.